The source of this T cell receptor beta chain is a study of tumor and adjacent non-tumor tissue in lung cancer. RNA was extracted from bulk tissue without any cell sorting. Distant lung tissue was collected more than 3 cm away from the tumor edge. Three rounds of nested PCR, following a modified ARM-PCR protocol, produced the TCRbeta library. MiXCR was run by TCRdb on the multiplex PCR reads, yielding one entry per CDR3 protein. Found here are 98,000 or so distinct CDR3 sequences, roughly 78% of them singletons; the top ten hold about 31%. V lost 5 bases and J 5 bases, leaving 9 bases between the germline ends. Germline lookup yields CDR1 DFQATT and CDR2 SNEGSKA (reference sequence). The CDR3 consists of 11 residues. To note about this clonotype: This may be a read error, as it is one base from a much larger clone.

Sequencing used distant non-tumor lung tissue. The chain employs TRBV20-1 and TRBJ2-5; no definite D call. The TCR originated in a man aged 55 to 70 with small cell lung cancer. CDR3 loop: CSAPPSETQYF. In DNA form, the CDR3 reads TGCAGTGCTCCCCCCTCGGAGACCCAGTACTTC.